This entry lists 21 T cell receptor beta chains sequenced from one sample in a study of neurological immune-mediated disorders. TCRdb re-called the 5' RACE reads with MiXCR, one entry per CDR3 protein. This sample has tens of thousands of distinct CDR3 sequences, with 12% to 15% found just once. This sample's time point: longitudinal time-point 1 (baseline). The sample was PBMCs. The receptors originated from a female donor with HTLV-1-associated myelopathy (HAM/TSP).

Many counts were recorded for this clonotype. The CDR3, as DNA: TGTGCCAGCAGTTACACGGCGTACGATACGCAGTATTTT. Translating gives CASSYTAYDTQYF. The V gene is TRBV6-5, the J gene TRBJ2-3; no firm D call. This CDR3 comprises 13 residues. Germline CDR1 is MNHEY and CDR2 is SVGAGI. Trimming removed 2 bases at V and 6 bases at J, with 9 bases between.

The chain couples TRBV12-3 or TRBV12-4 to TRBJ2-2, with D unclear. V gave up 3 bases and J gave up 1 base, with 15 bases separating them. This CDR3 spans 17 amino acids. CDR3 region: CASSFRAPLLNTGELFF. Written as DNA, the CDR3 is TGTGCCAGCAGTTTCCGGGCCCCATTATTGAACACCGGGGAGCTGTTTTTT.

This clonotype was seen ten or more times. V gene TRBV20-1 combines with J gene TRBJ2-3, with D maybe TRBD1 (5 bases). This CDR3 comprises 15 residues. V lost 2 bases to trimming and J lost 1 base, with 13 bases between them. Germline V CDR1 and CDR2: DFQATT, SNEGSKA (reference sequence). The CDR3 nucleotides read TGCAGTGCTAGATCCTCCTGGGGCCGCACAGATACGCAGTATTTT. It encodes CSARSSWGRTDTQYF.

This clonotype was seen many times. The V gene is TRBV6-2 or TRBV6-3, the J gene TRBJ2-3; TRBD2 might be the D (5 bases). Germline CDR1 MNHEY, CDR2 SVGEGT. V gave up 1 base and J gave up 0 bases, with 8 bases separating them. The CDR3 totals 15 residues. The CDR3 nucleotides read TGTGCCAGCAGTTACTTCGGGAAAAGCACAGATACGCAGTATTTT. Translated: CASSYFGKSTDTQYF.

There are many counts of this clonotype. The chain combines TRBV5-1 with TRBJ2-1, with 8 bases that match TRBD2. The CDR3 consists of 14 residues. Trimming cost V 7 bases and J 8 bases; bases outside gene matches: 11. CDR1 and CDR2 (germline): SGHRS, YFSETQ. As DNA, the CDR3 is TGCGCCAGCTACCCCATTCTAGCGGGTGATGAGCAGTTCTTC. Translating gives CASYPILAGDEQFF.

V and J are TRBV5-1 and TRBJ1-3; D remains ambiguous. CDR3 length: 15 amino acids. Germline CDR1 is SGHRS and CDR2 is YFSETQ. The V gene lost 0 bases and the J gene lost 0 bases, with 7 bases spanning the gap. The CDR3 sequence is CASSLGLSSGNTIYF. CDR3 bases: TGCGCCAGCAGCTTGGGACTCAGCTCTGGAAACACCATATATTTT.

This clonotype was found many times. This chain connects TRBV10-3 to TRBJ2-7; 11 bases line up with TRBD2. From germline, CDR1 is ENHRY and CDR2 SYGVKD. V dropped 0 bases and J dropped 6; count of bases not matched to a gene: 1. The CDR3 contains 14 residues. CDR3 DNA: TGTGCCATCAGTGAGTCCGGGACTAGCGGCGAGCAGTACTTC. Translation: CAISESGTSGEQYF.

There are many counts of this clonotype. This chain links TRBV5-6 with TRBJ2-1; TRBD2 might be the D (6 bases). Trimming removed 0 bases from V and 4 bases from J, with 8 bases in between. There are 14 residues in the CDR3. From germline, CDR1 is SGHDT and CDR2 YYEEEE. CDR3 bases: TGTGCCAGCAGCTTGGAGCGGGTTTACAATGAGCAGTTCTTC. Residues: CASSLERVYNEQFF.

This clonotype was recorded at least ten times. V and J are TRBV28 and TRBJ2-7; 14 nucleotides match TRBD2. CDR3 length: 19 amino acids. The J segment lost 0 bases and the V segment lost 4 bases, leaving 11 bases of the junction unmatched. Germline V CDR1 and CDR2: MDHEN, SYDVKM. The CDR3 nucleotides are TGTGCCAGCAGTTCAGCCGGACTAGCGGGGGGCCCCAGCTCCTACGAGCAGTACTTC. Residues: CASSSAGLAGGPSSYEQYF.

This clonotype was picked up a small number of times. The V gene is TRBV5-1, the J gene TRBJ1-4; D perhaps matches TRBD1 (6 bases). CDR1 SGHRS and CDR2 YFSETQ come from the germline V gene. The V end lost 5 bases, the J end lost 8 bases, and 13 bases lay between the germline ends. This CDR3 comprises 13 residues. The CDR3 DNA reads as TGCGCCAGCAGTGGGGGCCAAGGGGAAAAACTGTTTTTT. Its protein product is CASSGGQGEKLFF.

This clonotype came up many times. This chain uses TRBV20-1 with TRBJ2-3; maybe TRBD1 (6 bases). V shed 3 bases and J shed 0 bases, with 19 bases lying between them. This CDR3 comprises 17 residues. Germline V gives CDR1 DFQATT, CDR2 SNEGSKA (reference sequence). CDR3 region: CSARGARVETSTDTQYF. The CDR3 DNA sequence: TGCAGTGCTAGGGGGGCGAGGGTGGAGACTAGCACAGATACGCAGTATTTT.

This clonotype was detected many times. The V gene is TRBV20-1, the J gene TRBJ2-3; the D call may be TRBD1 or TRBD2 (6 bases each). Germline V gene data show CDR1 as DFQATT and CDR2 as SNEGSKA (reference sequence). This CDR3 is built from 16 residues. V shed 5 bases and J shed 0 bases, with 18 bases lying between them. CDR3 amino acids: CSAEGGRTESTDTQYF. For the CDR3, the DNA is TGCAGTGCTGAGGGGGGAAGGACAGAGAGCACAGATACGCAGTATTTT.

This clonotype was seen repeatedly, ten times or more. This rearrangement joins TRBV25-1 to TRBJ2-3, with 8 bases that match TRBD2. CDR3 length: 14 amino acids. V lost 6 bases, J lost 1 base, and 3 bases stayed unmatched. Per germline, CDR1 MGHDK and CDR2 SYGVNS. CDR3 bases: TGTGCCAGCAGGAAAGCGGGGGGCACAGATACGCAGTATTTT. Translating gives CASRKAGGTDTQYF.

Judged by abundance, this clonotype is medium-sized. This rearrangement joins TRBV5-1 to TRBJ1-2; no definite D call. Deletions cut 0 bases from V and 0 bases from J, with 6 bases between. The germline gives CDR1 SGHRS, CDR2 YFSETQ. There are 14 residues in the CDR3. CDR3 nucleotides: TGCGCCAGCAGCTTGGGTCCAACTAACTATGGCTACACCTTC. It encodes CASSLGPTNYGYTF.

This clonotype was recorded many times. In nucleotides, the CDR3 is TGTGCCAGCAGCTTAGTGCCGGGACTGGGAAACACCATATATTTT. Amino acid sequence: CASSLVPGLGNTIYF. J is TRBJ1-3 and V is TRBV7-2, with D tentatively TRBD1 (5 bases). Germline V gives CDR1 SGHTA, CDR2 FQGNSA. Trimming removed 1 base from V and 4 bases from J, with 11 bases in between. The CDR3 consists of 15 residues.

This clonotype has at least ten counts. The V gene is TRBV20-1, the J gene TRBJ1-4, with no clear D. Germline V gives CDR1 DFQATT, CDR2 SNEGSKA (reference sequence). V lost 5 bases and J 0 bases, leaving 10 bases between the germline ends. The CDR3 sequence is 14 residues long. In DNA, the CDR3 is TGCAGTGCTCCCGGGAGTGCAACTAATGAAAAACTGTTTTTT. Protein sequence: CSAPGSATNEKLFF.

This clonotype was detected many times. This chain's CDR3 is CSASRQGYTDTQYF. The CDR3 nucleotides read TGCAGTGCTAGTAGACAGGGATACACAGATACGCAGTATTTT. The rearrangement links TRBV20-1 to TRBJ2-3; TRBD1 agrees at 7 bases. The trim removed 3 bases at V and 2 bases at J, leaving 5 bases unmatched. CDR1 and CDR2 from the germline V gene are DFQATT and SNEGSKA (reference sequence). The CDR3 is 14 residues long.

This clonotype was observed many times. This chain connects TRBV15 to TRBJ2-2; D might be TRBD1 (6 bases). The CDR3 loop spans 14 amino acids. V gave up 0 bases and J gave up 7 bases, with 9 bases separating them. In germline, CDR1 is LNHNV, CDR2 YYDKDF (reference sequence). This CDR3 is CATSRDRGSGELFF. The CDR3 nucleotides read TGTGCCACCAGCAGAGATAGGGGGAGCGGGGAGCTGTTTTTT.

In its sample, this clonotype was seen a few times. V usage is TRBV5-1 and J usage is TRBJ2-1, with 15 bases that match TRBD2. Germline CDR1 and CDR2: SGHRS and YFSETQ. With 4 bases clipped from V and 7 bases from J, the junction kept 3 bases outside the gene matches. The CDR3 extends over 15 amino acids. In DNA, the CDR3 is TGCGCCAGCAGCCCTGGACTAGCGGGGGGGAATGAGCAGTTCTTC. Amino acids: CASSPGLAGGNEQFF.

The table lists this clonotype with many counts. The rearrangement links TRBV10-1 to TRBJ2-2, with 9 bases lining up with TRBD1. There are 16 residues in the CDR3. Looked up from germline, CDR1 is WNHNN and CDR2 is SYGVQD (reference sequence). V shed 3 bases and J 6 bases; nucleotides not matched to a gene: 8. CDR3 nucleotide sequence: TGCGCCAGCAGTGACCACGGGACAGGGCCCTCCGGGGAGCTGTTTTTT. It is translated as CASSDHGTGPSGELFF.

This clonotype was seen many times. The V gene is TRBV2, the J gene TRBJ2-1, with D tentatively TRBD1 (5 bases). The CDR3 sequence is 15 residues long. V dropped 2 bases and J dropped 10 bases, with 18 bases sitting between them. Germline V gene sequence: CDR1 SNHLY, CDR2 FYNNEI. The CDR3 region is CASSENERGAGEQFF. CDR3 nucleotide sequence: TGTGCCAGCAGTGAAAATGAAAGGGGCGCAGGGGAGCAGTTCTTC.